Sequencing of this T cell receptor (beta chain) was carried out in a study of shared clonotypes between healthy human individuals. Investigators divided CD4+ cells into CD45RA+ naive and CD45RA-negative memory subsets. The V gene's germline CDR1 is MGHRA and CDR2 YSYEKL. Trimming took 2 bases from V and 4 from J; bases not matched to a gene: 4. The CDR3 is 16 residues long. The assay was immunoSEQ multiplex PCR, and TCRdb's table has in-frame clones only and misses some. The sample holds about 770,000 clones, 72% seen once. The sequencing input was memory CD4+ T cells sorted from blood. Specified subset: CD45RA-negative fraction. The source of this sequence is a woman aged 30 to 39 in good health. This rearrangement joins TRBV4-1 to TRBJ2-3, with TRBD1 matching 12 bases. Here the CDR3 DNA reads TGCGCCAGCAGCCAAAGCGGGACAGGGGGCTCAGATACGCAGTATTTT. It codes for CASSQSGTGGSDTQYF.